This T cell receptor beta chain was sequenced in a study of cytomegalovirus exposure and HLA in healthy donors. Overall study context: In a previous analysis, nearly 120 million unique TCR beta sequences were found from roughly 200 million T cells.

For this clone: Antigen: not known.

This CDR3 comprises 15 residues. Unmatched junction bases numbered 7, after V lost 8 bases and J lost 1 base. Germline assignment: CDR1 MNHEY and CDR2 SMNVEV (reference sequence). Vbeta (60) and Jbeta (13) primers were used in the PCR. Only in-frame clones appear in the TCRdb table, and some are missing; sequencing was by immunoSEQ multiplex PCR. The sample lists 160,000 or so clones; roughly 80% were seen once. Findings and caveats of the study: Previously analyzed data showed that most TCR beta V segments were productive at a frequency of about 90% or about 30%. The majority of CMV-associated TCR beta chains were reported as apparently HLA-restricted in a later analysis. Rarity characterized most TCR sequences, yet some public TCRs appeared in many donors.

This rearrangement joins TRBV27 to TRBJ2-7; 11 nucleotides match TRBD1. The sequencing sample was made of PBMCs. The clonotype comes from a woman in her forties or fifties in good health and CMV-seropositive. CDR3 sequence reads: CASRTGGTLSYEQYF. The DNA for the CDR3 is TGTGCCAGCCGGACAGGGGGCACCCTATCCTACGAGCAGTACTTC.